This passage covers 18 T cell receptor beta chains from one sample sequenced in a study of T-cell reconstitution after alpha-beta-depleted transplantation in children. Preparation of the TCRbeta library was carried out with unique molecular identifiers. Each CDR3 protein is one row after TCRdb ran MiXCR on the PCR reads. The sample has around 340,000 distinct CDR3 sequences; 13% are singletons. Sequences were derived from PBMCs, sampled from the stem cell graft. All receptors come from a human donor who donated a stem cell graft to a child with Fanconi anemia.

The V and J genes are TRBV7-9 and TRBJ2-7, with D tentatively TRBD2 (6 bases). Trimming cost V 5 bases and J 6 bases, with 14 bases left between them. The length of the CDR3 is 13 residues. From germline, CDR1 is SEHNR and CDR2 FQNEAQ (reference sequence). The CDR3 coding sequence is TGTGCCAGCAGCGTAGGGTTGGGGGGCGAGCAGTACGTC. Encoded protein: CASSVGLGGEQYV.

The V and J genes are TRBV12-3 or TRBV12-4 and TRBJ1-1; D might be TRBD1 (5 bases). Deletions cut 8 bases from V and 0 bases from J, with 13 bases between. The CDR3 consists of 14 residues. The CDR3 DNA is TGTGCCAGCCGGGGACCGCAATTGAACACTGAAGCTTTCTTT. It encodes CASRGPQLNTEAFF.

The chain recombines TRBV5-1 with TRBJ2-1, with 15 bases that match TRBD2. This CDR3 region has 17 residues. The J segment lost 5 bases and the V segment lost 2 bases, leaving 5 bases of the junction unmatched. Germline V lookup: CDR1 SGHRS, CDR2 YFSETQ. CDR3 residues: CASSFWTSGGVNNEQFF. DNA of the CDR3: TGCGCCAGCAGCTTCTGGACTAGCGGGGGGGTCAACAATGAGCAGTTCTTC.

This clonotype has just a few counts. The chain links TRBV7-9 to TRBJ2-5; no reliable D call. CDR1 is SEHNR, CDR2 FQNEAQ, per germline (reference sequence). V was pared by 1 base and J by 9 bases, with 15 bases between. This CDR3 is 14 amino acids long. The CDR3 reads CASSLDRVLGAQYF. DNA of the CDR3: TGTGCCAGCAGCTTAGACCGGGTCCTTGGGGCCCAGTACTTC.

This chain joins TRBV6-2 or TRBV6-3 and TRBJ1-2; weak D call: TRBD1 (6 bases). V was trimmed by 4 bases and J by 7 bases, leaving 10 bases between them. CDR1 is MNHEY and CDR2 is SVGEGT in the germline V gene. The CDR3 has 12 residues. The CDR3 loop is CASSFYRVGYTF. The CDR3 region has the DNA TGTGCCAGCAGTTTCTACAGGGTTGGCTACACCTTC.

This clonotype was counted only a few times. The CDR3 region is CASLRTASYEQYV. The CDR3 bases are TGTGCCAGTCTCAGGACAGCGTCCTACGAGCAGTACGTC. This chain links TRBV27 with TRBJ2-7; D is perhaps TRBD1 (6 bases). This CDR3 is built from 13 residues. Germline V gene data show CDR1 as MNHEY and CDR2 as SMNVEV (reference sequence). V shed 9 bases and J shed 1 base, with 13 bases lying between them.

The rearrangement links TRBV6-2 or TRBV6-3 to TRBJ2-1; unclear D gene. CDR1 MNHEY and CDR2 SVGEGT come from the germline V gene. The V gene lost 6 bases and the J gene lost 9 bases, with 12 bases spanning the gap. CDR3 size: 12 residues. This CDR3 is CASSPDQSEQFF. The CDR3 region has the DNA TGTGCCAGCAGCCCCGATCAGAGTGAGCAGTTCTTC.

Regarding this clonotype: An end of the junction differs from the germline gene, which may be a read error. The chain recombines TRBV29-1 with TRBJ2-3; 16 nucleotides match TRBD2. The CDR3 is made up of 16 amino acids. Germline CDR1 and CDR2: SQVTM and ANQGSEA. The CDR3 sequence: CIVAGTSGGATDTQYF. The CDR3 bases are TGCATCGTTGCCGGGACTAGCGGGGGGGCTACAGATACGCAGTATTTT.

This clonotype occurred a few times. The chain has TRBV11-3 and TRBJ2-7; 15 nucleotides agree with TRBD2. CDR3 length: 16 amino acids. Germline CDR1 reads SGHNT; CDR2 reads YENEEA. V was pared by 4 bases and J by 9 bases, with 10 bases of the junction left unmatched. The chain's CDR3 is CASSSGPGLAGGVQYV. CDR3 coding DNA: TGTGCCAGCAGCTCCGGTCCGGGACTAGCGGGGGGAGTGCAGTACGTC.

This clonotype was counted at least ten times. CDR3 DNA sequence: TGCAGCGCTATGGACAGAATGAGCACAGATACGCAGTATTTT. This sequence encodes CSAMDRMSTDTQYF. The V call is TRBV29-1, the J call TRBJ2-3; TRBD1 might be the D (6 bases). Looked up from germline, CDR1 is SQVTM and CDR2 is ANQGSEA. Trimming removed 7 bases at V and 0 bases at J, with 14 bases between. CDR3 length: 14 amino acids.

The CDR3 DNA reads TGTGCCAGCACCCTTAAAAAAAATGAGCAGTTCTTC. Translating it yields CASTLKKNEQFF. The chain couples TRBV12-3 or TRBV12-4 to TRBJ2-1, with D unresolved. V lost 7 bases and J 7 bases, leaving 11 bases between the germline ends. The CDR3 extends over 12 amino acids.

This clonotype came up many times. The CDR3 region is CASSPATGGTDTQYF. In DNA, the CDR3 is TGTGCCAGCAGCCCAGCGACAGGTGGCACAGATACGCAGTATTTT. V and J are TRBV7-9 and TRBJ2-3; D possibly corresponds to TRBD1 (6 bases). The CDR3 extends over 15 amino acids. Germline values: CDR1 SEHNR, CDR2 FQNEAQ (reference sequence). V dropped 5 bases and J dropped 1 base, with 13 bases sitting between them.

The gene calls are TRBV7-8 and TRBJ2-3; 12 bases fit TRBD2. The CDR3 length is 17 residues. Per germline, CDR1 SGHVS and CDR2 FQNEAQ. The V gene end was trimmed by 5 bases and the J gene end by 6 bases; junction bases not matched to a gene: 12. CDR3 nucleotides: TGTGCCAGCAGCCGCACTAGCGGGGGGCGGGTAGAGGATACGCAGTATTTT. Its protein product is CASSRTSGGRVEDTQYF.

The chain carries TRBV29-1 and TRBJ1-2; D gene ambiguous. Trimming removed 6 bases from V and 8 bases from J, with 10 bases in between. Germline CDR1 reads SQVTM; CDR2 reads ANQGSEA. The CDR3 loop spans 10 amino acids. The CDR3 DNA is TGCAGCGTCCGTGCTACCGGCTACACCTTC. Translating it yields CSVRATGYTF.

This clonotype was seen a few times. The CDR3: CASSLMGDGELFF. CDR3 in DNA: TGCGCCAGCAGCTTGATGGGGGACGGGGAGCTGTTTTTT. J is TRBJ2-2 and V is TRBV5-1; D is possibly TRBD1 or TRBD2 (5 bases each). Trimming took 1 base from V and 7 from J, leaving 8 bases between them. Germline assignment: CDR1 SGHRS and CDR2 YFSETQ. This CDR3 comprises 13 residues.

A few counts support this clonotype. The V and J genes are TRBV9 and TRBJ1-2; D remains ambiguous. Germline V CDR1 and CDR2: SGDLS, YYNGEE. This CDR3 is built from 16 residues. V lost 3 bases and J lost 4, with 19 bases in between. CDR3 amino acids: CASSEPDVSGPYGYTF. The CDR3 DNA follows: TGTGCCAGCAGCGAGCCGGATGTCAGTGGCCCCTATGGCTACACCTTC.

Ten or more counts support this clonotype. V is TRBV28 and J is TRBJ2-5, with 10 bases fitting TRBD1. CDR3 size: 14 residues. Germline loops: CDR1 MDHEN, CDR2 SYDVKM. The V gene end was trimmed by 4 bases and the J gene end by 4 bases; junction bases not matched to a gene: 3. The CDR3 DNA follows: TGTGCCAGCAGTTGGACAGGGGGACGAGAGACCCAGTACTTC. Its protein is CASSWTGGRETQYF.

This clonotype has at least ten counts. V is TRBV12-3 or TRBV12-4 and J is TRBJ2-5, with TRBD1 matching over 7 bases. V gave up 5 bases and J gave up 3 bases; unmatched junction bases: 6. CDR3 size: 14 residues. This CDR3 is CASSPGTVKETQYF. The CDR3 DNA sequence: TGTGCCAGCAGTCCCGGGACAGTAAAAGAGACCCAGTACTTC.